The 25 T cell receptor beta chains below were found in one sample sequenced in a study of shared clonotypes between healthy human individuals. Naive CD8 cells lacked CD45RO, underwent positive selection for CCR7 and left out terminally differentiated effector memory CD45RA+ cells. Assay: immunoSEQ multiplex PCR; the TCRdb copy retains only in-frame clones and omits some. The repertoire has hundreds of thousands of clones, 92% of them found once; the top ten carry approximately 25%. Specimen: naive CD8+ T cells sorted from blood. All receptors derive from a young man in good health.

This clone was recorded once. V gene TRBV6-5 combines with J gene TRBJ1-1; D is undetermined. The germline V gene has CDR1 MNHEY and CDR2 SVGAGI. The CDR3 consists of 12 residues. The germline V and J ends were trimmed by 0 bases and 10 bases, with 9 bases remaining between them. The CDR3 region has the DNA TGTGCCAGCAGTTACTCGCCCCAACGAGCTTTCTTT. Translating gives CASSYSPQRAFF.

The chain carries TRBV9 and TRBJ2-1, with D uncertain. This CDR3 is built from 13 residues. CDR1 and CDR2 from the germline V gene are SGDLS and YYNGEE. The V end lost 0 bases, the J end lost 8 bases, and 9 bases lay between the germline ends. For the CDR3, the DNA is TGTGCCAGCAGCGTAGATGGTGAAGATGAGCAGTTCTTC. It specifies CASSVDGEDEQFF.

The CDR3 nucleotides read TGTGCCAGCAGTCCTTCGGCGGCTGGCTTGAACACTGAAGCTTTCTTT. It encodes CASSPSAAGLNTEAFF. The V gene is TRBV27, the J gene TRBJ1-1; no reliable D call. The CDR3 spans 16 residues. Trimming removed 5 bases at V and 0 bases at J, with 16 bases between. In germline, CDR1 is MNHEY, CDR2 SMNVEV (reference sequence).

The chain uses TRBV7-9 and TRBJ2-7, with D hard to call. The germline V gene encodes CDR1 SEHNR and CDR2 FQNEAQ (reference sequence). Trimming shortened V by 5 bases and J by 3 bases, and 17 bases separated the two germline ends. CDR3 length equals 15 residues. CDR3 in amino acids: CASSHISALGYEQYF. The CDR3 region has the DNA TGTGCCAGCAGCCATATTTCAGCTTTGGGCTACGAGCAGTACTTC.

This clone was seen only once. The J gene is TRBJ2-7, the V gene TRBV29-1; D is perhaps TRBD1 (6 bases). V lost 0 bases and J 2 bases, leaving 11 bases between the germline ends. Germline loops: CDR1 SQVTM, CDR2 ANQGSEA. The CDR3 is made up of 14 amino acids. The CDR3 region is CSVEERTETYEQYF. The CDR3 DNA reads as TGCAGCGTTGAAGAAAGGACAGAAACCTACGAGCAGTACTTC.

The chain joins TRBV5-5 to TRBJ1-4; 10 bases fit TRBD1. The CDR3 is 17 amino acids. J lost 2 bases, V lost 3 bases, and 7 bases had no gene match. Germline V CDR1 and CDR2: SGHKS, YYEKEE (reference sequence). The CDR3 region is CASSSKGQGITNEKLFF. The DNA for the CDR3 is TGTGCCAGCAGCTCGAAGGGACAGGGGATCACTAATGAAAAACTGTTTTTT.

This CDR3 reads CASSYTMGPSAYEQYF. The CDR3 DNA reads TGTGCCAGCAGTTACACTATGGGGCCGTCCGCCTACGAGCAGTACTTC. This chain connects TRBV7-8 to TRBJ2-7; TRBD1 might be the D (5 bases). The CDR3 is made up of 16 amino acids. In germline, CDR1 is SGHVS, CDR2 FQNEAQ. With 6 bases removed from V and 2 bases from J, the gap between germline ends came to 20 bases.

This rearrangement joins TRBV28 to TRBJ2-1, with 7 nucleotides matching TRBD1. J lost 5 bases, V lost 5 bases, and 9 bases had no gene match. There are 15 residues in the CDR3. Germline V gene sequence: CDR1 MDHEN, CDR2 SYDVKM. CDR3: CASSELERGHNEQFF. The DNA of the CDR3 is TGTGCCAGCAGTGAGTTAGAAAGGGGGCACAATGAGCAGTTCTTC.

The rearrangement joins TRBV4-1 to TRBJ1-5; no clear D. CDR1 is MGHRA and CDR2 is YSYEKL in the germline V gene. V lost 1 base and J lost 0, with 10 bases in between. There are 16 residues in the CDR3. The CDR3 sequence: CASSQVPGLSNQPQHF. The CDR3 DNA is TGCGCCAGCAGCCAAGTTCCCGGGCTTAGCAATCAGCCCCAGCATTTT.

This chain links TRBV11-2 with TRBJ2-7; D is possibly TRBD2 (6 bases). This CDR3 spans 15 amino acids. Per the germline V gene, CDR1 is SGHAT and CDR2 is FQNNGV. V was clipped by 0 bases and J by 1 base, with 10 bases between them. This CDR3 reads CASSLDFGLSYEQYF. CDR3 nucleotides: TGTGCCAGCAGCTTAGATTTCGGACTATCCTACGAGCAGTACTTC.

This chain joins TRBV5-5 and TRBJ2-3; perhaps D is TRBD1 or TRBD2 (5 bases each). Germline loops: CDR1 SGHKS, CDR2 YYEKEE (reference sequence). CDR3 length equals 14 residues. Trimming took 7 bases from V and 4 from J, leaving 16 bases between them. CDR3: CASELFWGSDTQYF. In DNA form, the CDR3 reads TGTGCCAGCGAGCTTTTTTGGGGGTCAGATACGCAGTATTTT. Full variable domain (remainder filled in from reference TRBV5-5 and TRBJ2-3): DAGVTQSPTHLIKTRGQQVTLRCSPISGHKSVSWYQQVLGQGPQFIFQYYEKEERGRGNFPDRFSARQFPNYSSELNVNALLLGDSALYLCASELFWGSDTQYFGPGTRLTVL.

In DNA, the CDR3 is TGTGCCAGCAGCTTTCGAGGGGGCGCCTATGGCTACACCTTC. This sequence encodes CASSFRGGAYGYTF. This chain joins TRBV7-2 and TRBJ1-2, with 7 bases fitting TRBD1. The V gene end was trimmed by 3 bases and the J gene end by 4 bases; junction bases not matched to a gene: 5. CDR1 SGHTA and CDR2 FQGNSA come from the germline V gene. The CDR3 sequence is 14 residues long.

V is TRBV5-1 and J is TRBJ2-1; TRBD2 agrees at 12 bases. CDR3 length: 16 amino acids. Trimming removed 5 bases from V and 4 bases from J; junction bases left unmatched: 7. The V gene's germline CDR1 is SGHRS and CDR2 YFSETQ. Here the CDR3 reads CASSYKGTSGYNEQFF. CDR3 DNA: TGCGCCAGCAGTTATAAGGGGACTAGCGGGTACAATGAGCAGTTCTTC.

J is TRBJ2-1 and V is TRBV19, with D perhaps matching TRBD1 (6 bases). Germline V gene lookup returns CDR1 LNHDA and CDR2 SQIVND (reference sequence). The V and J ends lost 1 base and 2 bases respectively, with 18 bases between them. The CDR3 runs 18 residues. CDR3 loop: CASSIVGDVQGPYNEQFF. CDR3 nucleotide sequence: TGTGCCAGTAGTATAGTGGGGGACGTACAGGGCCCCTACAATGAGCAGTTCTTC.

The V and J genes are TRBV27 and TRBJ2-5, with D hard to call. The V end was cut by 2 bases, the J end by 5 bases, with 12 bases between. Germline CDR1 is MNHEY and CDR2 is SMNVEV (reference sequence). CDR3 length equals 14 residues. CDR3: CASSLQRPGETQYF. The DNA of the CDR3 is TGTGCCAGCAGTTTACAGCGCCCGGGCGAGACCCAGTACTTC.

A word on this clone: This same CDR3 is encoded by further DNA sequences in the sample. The chain joins TRBV19 to TRBJ2-7; D may be TRBD1 (6 bases). With 6 bases removed from V and 2 bases from J, the gap between germline ends came to 11 bases. CDR1 LNHDA and CDR2 SQIVND come from the germline V gene (reference sequence). The length of the CDR3 is 13 residues. The CDR3 spells CASSSSGAYEQYF. Here the CDR3 DNA reads TGTGCCAGTAGCTCCTCAGGGGCCTACGAGCAGTACTTC.

The chain links TRBV9 to TRBJ2-2; 13 bases line up with TRBD2. The CDR3 consists of 19 residues. V lost 3 bases to trimming and J lost 6 bases; unmatched junction nucleotides: 14. Germline V lookup: CDR1 SGDLS, CDR2 YYNGEE. The CDR3 bases are TGTGCCAGCAGCGCGGAGGGACTAGCGGGACCCTGGACCCCCGGGGAGCTGTTTTTT. As protein: CASSAEGLAGPWTPGELFF.

This sequence joins TRBV11-2 and TRBJ2-1; no definite D call. Trimming shortened V by 5 bases and J by 2 bases, and 16 bases separated the two germline ends. CDR3 size: 16 residues. Germline V gene data show CDR1 as SGHAT and CDR2 as FQNNGV. The CDR3 spells CASSAGRTPTYNEQFF. In nucleotides, the CDR3 is TGTGCCAGCAGCGCCGGACGAACCCCCACCTACAATGAGCAGTTCTTC.

Concerning this clone itself: Different DNA sequences within this sample yield the same CDR3. The chain uses TRBV19 and TRBJ2-7; 10 bases match TRBD2. Germline CDR1 and CDR2: LNHDA and SQIVND (reference sequence). The trim removed 11 bases at V and 3 bases at J, leaving 1 base unmatched. The CDR3 sequence is 11 residues long. The CDR3 sequence: CASSGSYEQYF. The CDR3, as DNA: TGTGCCTCTAGCGGGAGCTACGAGCAGTACTTC.

The chain links TRBV7-2 to TRBJ2-3; 7 bases fit TRBD2. Germline V gene sequence: CDR1 SGHTA, CDR2 FQGNSA. The CDR3 runs 16 residues. J was trimmed by 0 bases and V by 8 bases; bases with no gene match: 11. The CDR3: CASPMGLAASTDTQYF. CDR3 nucleotide sequence: TGTGCCAGCCCAATGGGGCTAGCGGCTAGCACAGATACGCAGTATTTT.

V gene TRBV7-8 combines with J gene TRBJ2-1, with D possibly being TRBD2 (6 bases). This CDR3 contains 14 residues. Germline loops: CDR1 SGHVS, CDR2 FQNEAQ. The ends were cut back, 5 bases at V and 6 bases at J, with 14 bases in the middle. CDR3 region: CASSLLLATNEQFF. The CDR3 coding sequence is TGTGCCAGCAGCCTCTTACTAGCTACCAATGAGCAGTTCTTC.

The V call is TRBV9, the J call TRBJ2-7; 7 bases agree with TRBD1. Germline V gene sequence: CDR1 SGDLS, CDR2 YYNGEE. The CDR3 sequence is 14 residues long. V was pared by 4 bases and J by 7 bases, with 11 bases of the junction left unmatched. CDR3 region: CASSQGTAPGEQYF. CDR3 DNA: TGTGCCAGCAGCCAAGGGACAGCCCCGGGTGAGCAGTACTTC. Together with reference TRBV9 and TRBJ2-7, the CDR3 gives the full variable domain: DSGVTQTPKHLITATGQRVTLRCSPRSGDLSVYWYQQSLDQGLQFLIQYYNGEERAKGNILERFSAQQFPDLHSELNLSSLELGDSALYFCASSQGTAPGEQYFGPGTRLTVT.

V gene TRBV7-6 combines with J gene TRBJ2-7; D not certain. The CDR3 sequence is 15 residues long. Germline CDR1 is SGHVS and CDR2 is FNYEAQ. The germline V and J ends were trimmed by 5 bases and 4 bases, with 18 bases remaining between them. The CDR3 region is CASSLLVGEAYEQYF. The CDR3 nucleotides are TGTGCCAGCAGCCTATTGGTAGGTGAAGCTTACGAGCAGTACTTC.

The chain combines TRBV27 with TRBJ2-1, with unresolved D. V was shortened by 1 base and J by 6 bases, with 7 bases between the two germline ends. The CDR3 consists of 13 residues. CDR1 MNHEY and CDR2 SMNVEV come from the germline V gene (reference sequence). The CDR3: CASSLLVSNEQFF. CDR3 DNA: TGTGCCAGCAGTTTATTGGTCAGCAATGAGCAGTTCTTC.

The gene calls are TRBV19 and TRBJ2-1, with D tentatively TRBD2 (6 bases). The CDR3 is 15 amino acids. V lost 9 bases to trimming and J lost 4 bases, with 19 bases between them. Germline CDR1 reads LNHDA; CDR2 reads SQIVND (reference sequence). CDR3 sequence reads: CASRTLLGGYNEQFF. CDR3 in DNA: TGTGCCAGCCGGACTCTCCTGGGGGGATACAATGAGCAGTTCTTC.